One and the same sample provided the 32 T cell receptor beta chains below, sequenced in a study of shared clonotypes between healthy human individuals. Clones were sequenced by immunoSEQ multiplex PCR, and TCRdb holds only the in-frame ones, with some missing. The sample records some 2,500,000 clones, 93% being singletons. The sample taken for sequencing was naive CD4+ T cells from PBMCs. The subset was: CD45RA+ positively selected. All receptors come from a man between 18 and 35 years old in good health. Some clones in this sample may be carry-over from other donors' samples.

This chain uses TRBV7-9 with TRBJ2-3, with 9 bases identical to TRBD2. Trimming removed 5 bases from V and 1 base from J; junction bases left unmatched: 7. This CDR3 has 16 amino acids. Germline V CDR1 and CDR2: SEHNR, FQNEAQ (reference sequence). The chain's CDR3 is CASSGQGLAGTDTQYF. The CDR3 DNA sequence: TGTGCCAGCAGCGGGCAGGGACTAGCCGGCACAGATACGCAGTATTTT. The entire variable domain, with the rest obtained from reference TRBV7-9 and TRBJ2-3, is as follows: DTGVSQNPRHKITKRGQNVTFRCDPISEHNRLYWYRQTLGQGPEFLTYFQNEAQLEKSRLLSDRFSAERPKGSFSTLEIQRTEQGDSAMYLCASSGQGLAGTDTQYFGPGTRLTVL.

The V and J genes are TRBV27 and TRBJ2-7; no firm D call. The CDR3 sequence is 15 residues long. V was shortened by 3 bases and J by 1 base, with 13 bases between the two germline ends. The germline CDR1 and CDR2 sequences are MNHEY and SMNVEV (reference sequence). The CDR3 DNA sequence: TGTGCCAGCAGTTTCGCTCCTGCCCCGTCCTACGAGCAGTACTTC. Translating it yields CASSFAPAPSYEQYF.

The rearrangement uses TRBV6-5 and TRBJ2-1; D ambiguous. CDR1 is MNHEY, CDR2 SVGAGI, per germline. The CDR3 spans 13 residues. The V end lost 2 bases, the J end lost 9 bases, and 11 bases lay between the germline ends. This chain's CDR3 is CASSYRLLGEQFF. The CDR3 DNA reads as TGTGCCAGCAGTTACAGGTTACTCGGTGAGCAGTTCTTC.

The chain recombines TRBV9 with TRBJ1-1; no reliable D call. V gave up 5 bases and J gave up 1 base, with 9 bases separating them. Germline V gene lookup returns CDR1 SGDLS and CDR2 YYNGEE. This CDR3 contains 13 residues. CDR3 amino acids: CASSATRNTEAFF. The DNA of the CDR3 is TGTGCCAGCAGTGCTACAAGGAACACTGAAGCTTTCTTT.

The chain recombines TRBV11-3 with TRBJ2-5; 12 bases line up with TRBD2. The CDR3 is made up of 16 amino acids. V lost 5 bases, J lost 3 bases, and 7 bases stayed unmatched. Germline lookup yields CDR1 SGHNT and CDR2 YENEEA. CDR3 protein: CASSLGLAGREETQYF. CDR3 in DNA: TGTGCCAGCAGCCTTGGACTAGCGGGACGGGAAGAGACCCAGTACTTC.

The CDR3 sequence is CASAWDSFQEQYF. The CDR3, as DNA: TGTGCCAGCGCGTGGGACAGCTTTCAAGAGCAGTACTTC. This chain uses TRBV2 with TRBJ2-7; 7 bases match TRBD1. The J segment lost 7 bases and the V segment lost 8 bases, leaving 11 bases of the junction unmatched. CDR3 length: 13 amino acids. Per the germline V gene, CDR1 is SNHLY and CDR2 is FYNNEI.

This sequence joins TRBV4-3 and TRBJ2-2; perhaps D is TRBD1 or TRBD2 (6 bases each). Trimming left V 3 bases short and J 3 bases short, with 11 bases between. Germline V gene lookup returns CDR1 LGHNA and CDR2 YSLEER. The CDR3 sequence is 15 residues long. CDR3 protein: CASSQRGADTGELFF. For the CDR3, the DNA is TGCGCCAGCAGCCAGAGGGGGGCCGACACCGGGGAGCTGTTTTTT.

This chain connects TRBV28 to TRBJ1-1; D gene unclear. With 7 bases removed from V and 5 bases from J, the gap between germline ends came to 14 bases. CDR3 length: 13 amino acids. Germline V gene data show CDR1 as MDHEN and CDR2 as SYDVKM. Written as DNA, the CDR3 is TGTGCCAGCAACCCGGGCGGGAAGACTGAAGCTTTCTTT. Its translation is CASNPGGKTEAFF. Looking up the rest from reference TRBV28 and TRBJ1-1 gives the full variable domain: DVKVTQSSRYLVKRTGEKVFLECVQDMDHENMFWYRQDPGLGLRLIYFSYDVKMKEKGDIPEGYSVSREKKERFSLILESASTNQTSMYLCASNPGGKTEAFFGQGTRLTVV.

The CDR3 DNA reads TGTGCCAGCAGCTCGCCCTGGCGGGGACCGCCGAAGCAGTACTTC. This gives the protein CASSSPWRGPPKQYF. V usage is TRBV11-2 and J usage is TRBJ2-7; D is perhaps TRBD2 (6 bases). Trimming pared 4 bases from V and 8 bases from J, leaving 21 bases between. This CDR3 has 15 amino acids. Per the germline V gene, CDR1 is SGHAT and CDR2 is FQNNGV.

V is TRBV19 and J is TRBJ2-6; D is perhaps TRBD2 (6 bases). The CDR3 consists of 15 residues. CDR1 is LNHDA and CDR2 is SQIVND in the germline V gene (reference sequence). Trimming cost V 7 bases and J 0 bases, with 10 bases left between them. The CDR3 bases are TGTGCCAGTACGGAGGGGCACTCTGGGGCCAACGTCCTGACTTTC. Protein product: CASTEGHSGANVLTF.

This clone was detected once. The chain recombines TRBV28 with TRBJ2-7; TRBD1 matches 9 bases. Trimming took 1 base from V and 2 from J; bases not matched to a gene: 12. This CDR3 contains 18 residues. Germline V lookup: CDR1 MDHEN, CDR2 SYDVKM. CDR3 in amino acids: CASSLFLRGQGGTYEQYF. In DNA, the CDR3 is TGTGCCAGCAGTTTATTTCTCCGGGGACAGGGAGGCACCTACGAGCAGTACTTC.

This rearrangement joins TRBV5-1 to TRBJ2-7; TRBD2 matches at 10 bases. The CDR3 is made up of 14 amino acids. Germline lookup yields CDR1 SGHRS and CDR2 YFSETQ. After removal of 4 bases from V and 4 bases from J, the junction contained 5 bases not matched to a gene. The CDR3 nucleotides are TGCGCCAGCAGCATCACTAGCGGGACTTACGAGCAGTACTTC. It is translated as CASSITSGTYEQYF.

This chain links TRBV7-2 with TRBJ1-5; unclear D gene. Trimming removed 5 bases from V and 4 bases from J, with 9 bases in between. The CDR3 runs to 13 residues. The germline CDR1 and CDR2 sequences are SGHTA and FQGNSA. The CDR3 spells CASSPDWNQPQHF. CDR3 coding DNA: TGTGCCAGCAGCCCTGACTGGAATCAGCCCCAGCATTTT.

The J gene is TRBJ2-7, the V gene TRBV6-6; the match to TRBD2 covers 7 bases. V dropped 2 bases and J dropped 3; count of bases not matched to a gene: 1. The CDR3 has 13 amino acids. From germline, CDR1 is MNHNY and CDR2 SVGAGI (reference sequence). CDR3 coding DNA: TGTGCCAGCAGTTACGGGGGGGACTACGAGCAGTACTTC. Translated, it gives CASSYGGDYEQYF.

Concerning this clone: No DNA is shown, since the ends of the CDR3 on it are uncertain; the CDR3 is the one TCRdb lists. V gene TRBV7-8 combines with J gene TRBJ2-7; TRBD1 is the table's D call and was not checked against the DNA. The CDR3 numbers 12 amino acids, ends counted. CDR1 SGHVS and CDR2 FQNEAQ come from the germline V gene. CDR3: CASSFAQGAEYF.

This clone was seen only once. This chain connects TRBV7-2 to TRBJ1-3; a weak D match, TRBD1 (5 bases). V was pared by 5 bases and J by 4 bases, with 15 bases between. CDR1 is SGHTA and CDR2 is FQGNSA in the germline V gene. This CDR3 comprises 15 residues. CDR3 DNA sequence: TGTGCCAGCAGCCCGCAGGGACCGGGCGGAAACACCATATATTTT. Encoded protein: CASSPQGPGGNTIYF.

This rearrangement joins TRBV18 to TRBJ2-1, with 11 bases aligning to TRBD2. J gave up 10 bases and V 3 bases, and 5 bases lay outside the gene matches. CDR3 length: 14 residues. Looked up from germline, CDR1 is KGHSH and CDR2 is LQKENI. In DNA form, the CDR3 reads TGTGCCAGCTCACCTAGCGGGAGGGCCAACGAGCAGTTCTTC. This encodes CASSPSGRANEQFF. Looking up the rest from reference TRBV18 and TRBJ2-1 gives the full variable domain: NAGVMQNPRHLVRRRGQEARLRCSPMKGHSHVYWYRQLPEEGLKFMVYLQKENIIDESGMPKERFSAEFPKEGPSILRIQQVVRGDSAAYFCASSPSGRANEQFFGPGTRLTVL.

V and J are TRBV28 and TRBJ1-2; D gene unclear. Trimming cost V 6 bases and J 3 bases, with 11 bases left between them. Germline CDR1 and CDR2: MDHEN and SYDVKM. This CDR3 spans 13 amino acids. The CDR3 nucleotides are TGTGCCAGCAGCCCCGCTCTGGACTATGGCTACACCTTC. Its protein product is CASSPALDYGYTF.

The chain couples TRBV6-1 to TRBJ2-7; D uncertain. Germline CDR1 is MNHNS and CDR2 is SASEGT. The V gene lost 1 base and the J gene lost 7 bases, with 11 bases spanning the gap. CDR3 size: 13 residues. The DNA of the CDR3 is TGTGCCAGCAGTGAAGGTTGGATCGGGGAGCAGTACTTC. Encoded protein: CASSEGWIGEQYF.

The V gene is TRBV23-1, the J gene TRBJ2-7; no reliable D call. TRBV23-1 belongs to the ORF category, with a function that is uncertain. Deletions cut 2 bases from V and 2 bases from J, with 10 bases between. The CDR3 spans 14 residues. The chain's CDR3 is CASSQPQAAYEQYF. CDR3 DNA: TGCGCCAGCAGTCAACCCCAGGCCGCCTACGAGCAGTACTTC.

The V call is TRBV5-8, the J call TRBJ2-3; maybe TRBD1 (5 bases). Germline values: CDR1 SGHTS, CDR2 YDEGEE. Trimming took 3 bases from V and 0 from J, leaving 11 bases between them. The CDR3 covers 15 residues. This CDR3 is CASSYGQTSTDTQYF. The CDR3 DNA is TGTGCCAGCAGCTACGGACAAACTAGCACAGATACGCAGTATTTT.

DNA for the CDR3: TGCGCCAGCAGCCGGTCCCGGGTGGGCGGCGAAAAACTGTTTTTT. It yields the protein CASSRSRVGGEKLFF. The chain is built from TRBV5-1 and TRBJ1-4; no clear D. Germline CDR1 is SGHRS and CDR2 is YFSETQ. There are 15 residues in the CDR3. Trimming removed 4 bases from V and 8 bases from J, with 18 bases in between.

This clone has only one observation. This rearrangement joins TRBV25-1 to TRBJ2-1; 11 positions agree with TRBD2. Germline trimming cut 8 bases from V and 9 bases from J; bases unmatched to any gene: 12. Germline CDR1 reads MGHDK; CDR2 reads SYGVNS. The CDR3 has 15 residues. CDR3 region: CASGSQETSGAEQFF. In DNA form, the CDR3 reads TGTGCCAGCGGATCTCAGGAGACTAGCGGGGCTGAGCAGTTCTTC.

As regards this clone: Other nucleotide sequences from this sample produce the same CDR3. The gene calls are TRBV5-1 and TRBJ2-3; a weak D match, TRBD2 (7 bases). V dropped 3 bases and J dropped 0 bases, with 14 bases sitting between them. CDR3 length: 16 amino acids. Germline V gives CDR1 SGHRS, CDR2 YFSETQ. This CDR3 is CASSSGGLASTDTQYF. In DNA form, the CDR3 reads TGCGCCAGCAGCTCGGGGGGCTTAGCTAGCACAGATACGCAGTATTTT.

This chain connects TRBV4-2 to TRBJ2-1; TRBD2 is a possible D gene (5 bases). Germline V gives CDR1 LGHNA, CDR2 YNFKEQ. The V end was cut by 5 bases, the J end by 12 bases, with 20 bases between. The CDR3 has 14 residues. For the CDR3, the DNA is TGTGCCAGCAGCGTGTGGGCGGGTAACGCTCGGCAGTTCTTC. As protein: CASSVWAGNARQFF.

The chain joins TRBV9 to TRBJ2-3; 10 nucleotides agree with TRBD1. The CDR3 is made up of 16 amino acids. The germline V gene has CDR1 SGDLS and CDR2 YYNGEE. Trimming took 5 bases from V and 4 from J; bases not matched to a gene: 10. CDR3 bases: TGTGCCAGCAGTATTAGAGGGGACAGGGGACCAGATACGCAGTATTTT. Its translation: CASSIRGDRGPDTQYF.

This clone was counted between two and nine times. Other DNA sequences in this sample translate to the same CDR3. The chain has TRBV11-2 and TRBJ1-1; unclear D gene. The CDR3 extends over 11 amino acids. Germline loops: CDR1 SGHAT, CDR2 FQNNGV. Trimming removed 5 bases at V and 6 bases at J, with 7 bases between. CDR3 nucleotides: TGTGCCAGCAGCCTCGGTCCTGAAGCTTTCTTT. This codes for CASSLGPEAFF.

The rearrangement links TRBV28 to TRBJ1-1; 7 positions agree with TRBD1. Looked up from germline, CDR1 is MDHEN and CDR2 is SYDVKM. V lost 7 bases and J lost 4; bases outside the gene matches: 12. The CDR3 has 15 amino acids. CDR3 protein: CASTLPGQVFTEAFF. For the CDR3, the DNA is TGTGCCAGCACCCTCCCCGGACAGGTCTTCACTGAAGCTTTCTTT.

This sequence joins TRBV7-3 and TRBJ2-1; weak D call: TRBD2 (5 bases). Germline-derived CDR1 and CDR2 are SGHTA and FQGTGA. This CDR3 has 15 amino acids. Trimming shortened V by 1 base and J by 0 bases, and 7 bases separated the two germline ends. CDR3: CASSLIRDSYNEQFF. Here the CDR3 DNA reads TGTGCCAGCAGCTTAATACGGGACTCCTACAATGAGCAGTTCTTC.

The genes are TRBV25-1 and TRBJ2-2, with TRBD1 identical over 8 bases. CDR3 length: 13 residues. V was pared by 6 bases and J by 4 bases, with 1 base of the junction left unmatched. Germline V gene sequence: CDR1 MGHDK, CDR2 SYGVNS. CDR3 sequence (DNA): TGTGCCAGCAGGGACAGGGCCACCGGGGAGCTGTTTTTT. The encoded protein is CASRDRATGELFF.

The chain couples TRBV7-3 to TRBJ2-1, with D perhaps TRBD2 (6 bases). V was shortened by 5 bases and J by 2 bases, with 10 bases between the two germline ends. Germline V CDR1 and CDR2: SGHTA, FQGTGA. The CDR3 extends over 14 amino acids. Here the CDR3 DNA reads TGTGCCAGCAGCCCCGGGAGCGCCTACAATGAGCAGTTCTTC. The encoded protein is CASSPGSAYNEQFF.

The V gene is TRBV7-3, the J gene TRBJ2-1; no firm D call. Germline V lookup: CDR1 SGHTA, CDR2 FQGTGA. This CDR3 is 15 amino acids long. V was shortened by 1 base and J by 1 base, with 8 bases between the two germline ends. The CDR3: CASSLRVDSYNEQFF. The CDR3 bases are TGTGCCAGCAGCTTAAGGGTCGATTCCTACAATGAGCAGTTCTTC.